This entry lists 22 T cell receptor beta chains sequenced from one sample in a study of T cells of healthy individuals. From the 5' RACE reads, TCRdb called clonotypes with MiXCR, one entry per CDR3 protein. The profile shows some 85,000 distinct CDR3 sequences, more than 5% of them singletons. The receptors originated from a female donor in good health.

This clonotype was recorded at least ten times. The V and J genes are TRBV28 and TRBJ2-7; either TRBD1 or TRBD2 may supply D (7 bases each). The CDR3 extends over 15 amino acids. Germline V CDR1 and CDR2: MDHEN, SYDVKM. V lost 3 bases and J 1 base, leaving 13 bases between the germline ends. The CDR3 is CASSFRGGPSYEQYF. The CDR3 coding sequence is TGTGCCAGCAGTTTCAGGGGGGGGCCATCCTACGAGCAGTACTTC.

Notes on this clonotype: A read error may be the cause here, since a much bigger clone is one base away. The gene calls are TRBV6-2 or TRBV6-3 and TRBJ2-2; 8 bases are a match to TRBD2. This CDR3 has 17 amino acids. After removal of 4 bases from V and 3 bases from J, the junction contained 10 bases not matched to a gene. From germline, CDR1 is MNHEY and CDR2 SVGEGT. CDR3 sequence: CASSLRPGGPYTGELFF. The CDR3 coding sequence is TGTGCCAGCAGTTTGAGGCCGGGAGGGCCTTACACCGGGGAGCTGTTTTTT.

Many counts were recorded for this clonotype. This chain connects TRBV28 to TRBJ1-5, with a tentative D call TRBD1 (5 bases). Trimming shortened V by 11 bases and J by 7 bases, and 15 bases separated the two germline ends. CDR1 is MDHEN, CDR2 SYDVKM, per germline. The CDR3 runs 12 residues. CDR3 nucleotides: TGTGCCGGGGGGGGGGGTGGCCAGCCCCAGCATTTT. As protein: CAGGGGGQPQHF.

This clonotype has at least ten counts. V and J are TRBV28 and TRBJ2-1; possible D gene TRBD2, 6 bases. V dropped 6 bases and J dropped 0 bases, with 21 bases sitting between them. Germline CDR1 and CDR2: MDHEN and SYDVKM. CDR3 length: 18 amino acids. CDR3 sequence reads: CASRRAYSGSSSYNEQFF. CDR3 coding DNA: TGTGCCAGCAGGCGTGCCTATAGCGGCAGTAGCTCCTACAATGAGCAGTTCTTC. Full variable domain (rest looked up from reference TRBV28 and TRBJ2-1): DVKVTQSSRYLVKRTGEKVFLECVQDMDHENMFWYRQDPGLGLRLIYFSYDVKMKEKGDIPEGYSVSREKKERFSLILESASTNQTSMYLCASRRAYSGSSSYNEQFFGPGTRLTVL.

The chain combines TRBV9 with TRBJ1-1; D is ambiguous. CDR1 SGDLS and CDR2 YYNGEE come from the germline V gene. CDR3 length equals 14 residues. The V end lost 0 bases, the J end lost 5 bases, and 11 bases lay between the germline ends. The DNA for the CDR3 is TGTGCCAGCAGCGTAGGGACCGCGGCGACTGAAGCTTTCTTT. It specifies CASSVGTAATEAFF. The full variable domain, completed using reference TRBV9 and TRBJ1-1, is DSGVTQTPKHLITATGQRVTLRCSPRSGDLSVYWYQQSLDQGLQFLIQYYNGEERAKGNILERFSAQQFPDLHSELNLSSLELGDSALYFCASSVGTAATEAFFGQGTRLTVV.

This clonotype has just a few counts. This rearrangement joins TRBV5-1 to TRBJ1-6; D gene ambiguous. This CDR3 has 15 residues. The germline V gene has CDR1 SGHRS and CDR2 YFSETQ. V lost 6 bases, J lost 0 bases, and 10 bases lay in between. The chain's CDR3 is CASKEDRSYNSPLHF. The CDR3 DNA sequence: TGCGCCAGCAAAGAGGACCGCTCCTATAATTCACCCCTCCACTTT.

This clonotype was counted at least ten times. This chain joins TRBV16 and TRBJ1-1; possibly TRBD1 for D (5 bases). The CDR3 contains 12 residues. Trimming cost V 8 bases and J 7 bases, with 14 bases left between them. The germline V gene has CDR1 KGHSY and CDR2 FQNENV. CDR3 loop: CASPSRVDEAFF. In DNA form, the CDR3 reads TGTGCCAGCCCGAGCAGGGTGGATGAAGCTTTCTTT.

This clonotype was recorded many times. The CDR3 spells CASSQGQGDTGTF. The CDR3 DNA is TGTGCCAGCAGCCAGGGACAGGGGGATACGGGCACCTTC. The V call is TRBV3-1, the J call TRBJ1-2; TRBD1 matches at 11 bases. J was trimmed by 13 bases and V by 3 bases; bases with no gene match: 7. The CDR3 extends over 13 amino acids. Per the germline V gene, CDR1 is LGHDT and CDR2 is YNNKEL (reference sequence).

In its sample, this clonotype was seen a few times. The rearrangement links TRBV13 to TRBJ2-5; D might be TRBD1 or TRBD2, each matching 5 bases. The CDR3 consists of 12 residues. The V and J ends lost 1 base and 7 bases respectively, with 7 bases between them. Germline V gives CDR1 PRHDT, CDR2 FYEKMQ (reference sequence). The CDR3 nucleotides are TGTGCCAGCAGCTTAGTCGGGACGACCCAGTACTTC. Translation: CASSLVGTTQYF. The variable domain in full, with the rest retrieved from reference TRBV13 and TRBJ2-5, is AAGVIQSPRHLIKEKRETATLKCYPIPRHDTVYWYQQGPGQDPQFLISFYEKMQSDKGSIPDRFSAQQFSDYHSELNMSSLELGDSALYFCASSLVGTTQYFGPGTRLLVL.

This clonotype was counted ten times or more. The V gene is TRBV12-3 or TRBV12-4, the J gene TRBJ2-2; D is possibly TRBD2 (5 bases). V was trimmed by 6 bases and J by 5 bases, leaving 13 bases between them. This CDR3 contains 14 residues. The CDR3 sequence is CASSPAGTTGELFF. In DNA form, the CDR3 reads TGTGCCAGCAGCCCGGCGGGTACGACCGGGGAGCTGTTTTTT.

The rearrangement links TRBV5-1 to TRBJ1-4; 11 bases line up with TRBD1. From germline, CDR1 is SGHRS and CDR2 YFSETQ. V was pared by 5 bases and J by 1 base, with 1 base of the junction left unmatched. The length of the CDR3 is 15 residues. The CDR3 sequence is CASRDRGRTNEKLFF. The CDR3 DNA sequence: TGCGCCAGCAGGGACAGGGGGCGAACTAATGAAAAACTGTTTTTT.

The chain uses TRBV30 and TRBJ1-4; D remains ambiguous. Germline V gene sequence: CDR1 GTSNPN, CDR2 SVGIG (reference sequence). This CDR3 is 15 amino acids long. The germline V and J ends were trimmed by 4 bases and 0 bases, with 12 bases remaining between them. The CDR3 loop is CAWTASVTTNEKLFF. For the CDR3, the DNA is TGTGCCTGGACAGCTTCTGTTACAACTAATGAAAAACTGTTTTTT.

The chain uses TRBV20-1 and TRBJ2-7; the match to TRBD2 covers 8 bases. Trimming removed 2 bases from V and 6 bases from J; junction bases left unmatched: 6. The germline CDR1 and CDR2 sequences are DFQATT and SNEGSKA (reference sequence). The CDR3 extends over 13 amino acids. CDR3 coding DNA: TGCAGTGCTAGAAGACTAGCGAGAATCGAGCAGTACTTC. Its translation: CSARRLARIEQYF.

This clonotype was counted at least ten times. This chain connects TRBV4-3 to TRBJ1-6; D gene ambiguous. This CDR3 contains 13 residues. Germline CDR1 reads LGHNA; CDR2 reads YSLEER. Between the trimmed V and J ends, which lost 0 bases and 10 bases, there was a span of 7 bases. CDR3 residues: CASSQEFSSPLHF. The DNA for the CDR3 is TGCGCCAGCAGCCAAGAGTTTTCCTCACCCCTCCACTTT.

The CDR3 bases are TGTGCCAGCAGGGGGCGGGACAGGGGTTACCGGGGGGCACCGAACACTGAAGCTTTCTTT. Translation gives CASRGRDRGYRGAPNTEAFF. The V and J genes are TRBV27 and TRBJ1-1, with 10 bases fitting TRBD1. CDR3 size: 20 residues. With 6 bases clipped from V and 1 base from J, the junction kept 20 bases outside the gene matches. Germline assignment: CDR1 MNHEY and CDR2 SMNVEV (reference sequence).

This clonotype came up a few times. The chain combines TRBV28 with TRBJ2-7, with a possible D match to TRBD1 (6 bases). V was shortened by 4 bases and J by 3 bases, with 13 bases between the two germline ends. CDR1 MDHEN and CDR2 SYDVKM come from the germline V gene. The CDR3 extends over 14 amino acids. In DNA form, the CDR3 reads TGTGCCAGCAGTTCGGGACACGAGGGCTACGAGCAGTACTTC. This translates into CASSSGHEGYEQYF.

This clonotype was picked up a small number of times. The V gene is TRBV12-3 or TRBV12-4, the J gene TRBJ2-1; D possibly corresponds to TRBD2 (5 bases). The V end lost 5 bases, the J end lost 8 bases, and 16 bases lay between the germline ends. The CDR3 runs to 14 residues. The CDR3, as DNA: TGTGCCAGCAGTCCACTAGAATGGGTCGATGAGCAGTTCTTC. Encoded protein: CASSPLEWVDEQFF.

This clonotype showed up many times. The chain recombines TRBV4-3 with TRBJ2-1; 11 bases align to TRBD2. The CDR3 consists of 15 residues. Germline-derived CDR1 and CDR2 are LGHNA and YSLEER. With 4 bases clipped from V and 9 bases from J, the junction kept 8 bases outside the gene matches. The CDR3 bases are TGCGCCAGCAGCCGCTCACTAGCGGGAGTAACTGAGCAGTTCTTC. The encoded protein is CASSRSLAGVTEQFF.

This clonotype was recorded at least ten times. This CDR3 reads CSARDVGEAFF. DNA for the CDR3: TGCAGTGCTAGAGATGTAGGTGAAGCTTTCTTT. J is TRBJ1-1 and V is TRBV20-1, with D unresolved. The CDR3 consists of 11 residues. The germline CDR1 and CDR2 sequences are DFQATT and SNEGSKA (reference sequence). V dropped 0 bases and J dropped 7 bases, with 6 bases sitting between them.

The count of this clonotype is one. Being one base from a much bigger clone, this may be a read error. This chain joins TRBV20-1 and TRBJ2-2; D assignment may be TRBD1 or TRBD2 (7 bases each). Germline CDR1 DFQATT, CDR2 SNEGSKA (reference sequence). The CDR3 has 16 amino acids. CDR3 amino acids: CSARDRQGGNTGELLF. CDR3 sequence (DNA): TGCAGTGCTAGAGATCGACAGGGAGGGAACACCGGGGAGCTGCTTTTT.

This clonotype was counted ten times or more. This rearrangement joins TRBV29-1 to TRBJ1-2; no clear D gene. The germline V and J ends were trimmed by 3 bases and 3 bases, with 11 bases remaining between them. Germline assignment: CDR1 SQVTM and CDR2 ANQGSEA. This CDR3 has 13 amino acids. CDR3 nucleotides: TGCAGCGTTGAGCAGCGGCGAGACTATGGCTACACCTTC. It codes for CSVEQRRDYGYTF. Drawing the rest from reference TRBV29-1 and TRBJ1-2, the complete variable domain is SAVISQKPSRDICQRGTSLTIQCQVDSQVTMMFWYRQQPGQSLTLIATANQGSEATYESGFVIDKFPISRPNLTFSTLTVSNMSPEDSSIYLCSVEQRRDYGYTFGSGTRLTVV.

This clonotype was recorded at least ten times. This chain joins TRBV4-3 and TRBJ1-1; D may be TRBD1 (5 bases). V was trimmed by 3 bases and J by 0 bases, leaving 11 bases between them. The CDR3 is 15 residues long. Germline V gene lookup returns CDR1 LGHNA and CDR2 YSLEER. The CDR3 region is CASSHDRQLNTEAFF. The CDR3 nucleotides read TGCGCCAGCAGCCATGATAGACAGCTGAACACTGAAGCTTTCTTT.